This T cell receptor (beta chain) was sequenced during a study of T cell responses to AZD1222 COVID-19 vaccine. The table came from immunoSEQ multiplex PCR; TCRdb's copy has only in-frame clones and leaves some out. The table lists around 150,000 clones, 90% of them singletons, with under 4% in the top ten. The germline gives CDR1 KGHSH, CDR2 LQKENI. The V end lost 6 bases, the J end lost 10 bases, and 10 bases lay between the germline ends. The CDR3 loop spans 11 amino acids. This sample comprised peripheral blood, obtained 28 days after the second AZD1222 dose. The chain has TRBV18 and TRBJ2-1, with D perhaps assigned TRBD1 or TRBD2 (5 bases each). The TCR comes from an adult who received the AZD1222 COVID-19 vaccine. The CDR3 sequence is CASSRDGEQFF. As DNA, the CDR3 is TGTGCCAGCTCTCGGGACGGAGAGCAGTTCTTC.